This T cell receptor (beta chain) derives from a study of cytotoxic CD8 clonotypes in ibrutinib-treated CLL. Background on the study: Response sampling took place at median roughly twelve months of treatment, range 6 to 36.

General study findings and limits: Clonality correlated strongly with circulating CD8+ T cells and exceeded age-matched healthy donors at baseline. Sustained-remission and progressing patients had different sampling times. Public clonotypes were seen rarely and were contracted or stable on treatment.

Method: immunoSEQ multiplex PCR; TCRdb's copy keeps in-frame clones and lacks some. The sample shows 330,000 or so clones, roughly 70% of them seen only once. This CDR3 has 14 residues. Germline V gene data show CDR1 as LNHNV and CDR2 as YYDKDF (reference sequence). V lost 0 bases and J 7 bases, leaving 13 bases between the germline ends. This clone occurred a few times. What it binds is unknown. The receptor was derived from a human donor with chronic lymphocytic leukemia. The sample here was PBMCs, taken after 36 months of ibrutinib treatment. The chain uses TRBV15 and TRBJ2-7; D unclear. The CDR3 region has the DNA TGTGCCACCAGCAGAGATCCCCCCCTGGGGGAGCAGTACTTC. This sequence encodes CATSRDPPLGEQYF.